This T cell receptor beta chain is drawn from a study of blood T cell repertoires in COVID-19. Turning to the study itself: The samples span acute and convalescent COVID-19 from the United States, Italy and Spain. The cDNA or gDNA used as material had been derived from T cells, B-cell-depleted T cells, or PBMCs.

This clone was detected once. Germline loops: CDR1 SQVTM, CDR2 ANQGSEA. This CDR3 comprises 13 residues. The junction had 5 bases not matched to a gene; V was cut back by 7 bases and J by 1 base. As handled by the study authors: Estimation of nucleated cell counts was performed using reference gene primer amplification. Repertoires were generated with immunoSEQ multiplex PCR, while TCRdb's copy carries only in-frame clones and drops some. V and J calls plus clone size are reproduced from that table; the DNA served to infer D and trimming. The sample contains 51,000 or so clones, about 90% of which appear only once.

The chain has TRBV29-1 and TRBJ1-2; the match to TRBD1 covers 8 bases. The material sequenced was peripheral blood. This TCR came from a man at least 80 years old with acute or convalescent COVID-19. CDR3 nucleotide sequence: TGCAGCGCCATGGACAGGGTTAACTATGGCTACACCTTC. This translates into CSAMDRVNYGYTF.